Given below is one TCR beta chain in context. This entry is derived from a study of cytomegalovirus exposure and HLA in healthy donors. The CDR3 is 15 residues long. Germline CDR1 and CDR2: SGHRS and YFSETQ. V lost 2 bases to trimming and J lost 10 bases; unmatched junction nucleotides: 9. The PCR contained 60 Vbeta and 13 Jbeta primers. TCRdb's copy holds only in-frame clones and misses some; the assay was immunoSEQ multiplex PCR. The repertoire consists of under 200,000 clones, with roughly 12% occurring once and the leading ten covering under 10%. Sequencing was done on a sample of PBMCs. The sequence was collected from a man aged 50 to 59 in good health and CMV-seropositive. The chain is built from TRBV5-1 and TRBJ2-1; 10 positions match TRBD2. CDR3 loop: CASSFLTSGREEQFF. CDR3 DNA: TGCGCCAGCAGCTTCCTGACTAGCGGGCGGGAAGAGCAGTTCTTC.